These 24 T cell receptor beta chains originate from one sample sequenced in a study of early T cells in non-severe SARS-CoV-2 infection. TCRdb reanalysed the 5' RACE reads using MiXCR and keeps one entry per CDR3 protein. This sample has about 94,000 distinct CDR3 sequences; approximately 13% occur once, and the top ten carry over 2%. Sequencing input: whole blood. The receptors come from an adult who was a healthcare worker with PCR-confirmed SARS-CoV-2 infection or an uninfected control (not recorded which).

The J gene is TRBJ2-1, the V gene TRBV3-1, with a weak D call TRBD2 (6 bases). Germline CDR1 LGHDT, CDR2 YNNKEL (reference sequence). V was cut by 0 bases and J by 0 bases, with 18 bases left in between. This CDR3 has 19 amino acids. This CDR3 is CASSQDRGTALSSYNEQFF. In DNA form, the CDR3 reads TGTGCCAGCAGCCAAGATCGGGGGACGGCACTTAGCTCCTACAATGAGCAGTTCTTC.

This clonotype was counted ten times or more. The chain combines TRBV20-1 with TRBJ2-1; TRBD2 matches at 8 bases. Germline CDR1 and CDR2: DFQATT and SNEGSKA (reference sequence). The CDR3 runs to 14 residues. The V and J ends lost 5 bases and 6 bases, in that order; junction bases with no gene match: 9. The CDR3 DNA reads as TGCAGTGCTCCCCGGACTAGCCCAGGCAATGAGCAGTTCTTC. It specifies CSAPRTSPGNEQFF.

This clonotype was counted between two and nine times. The rearrangement links TRBV20-1 to TRBJ1-1; TRBD1 agrees at 9 bases. This CDR3 contains 14 residues. Germline-derived CDR1 and CDR2 are DFQATT and SNEGSKA (reference sequence). After removal of 0 bases from V and 6 bases from J, the junction contained 5 bases not matched to a gene. This CDR3 reads CSARDGTGLPEAFF. CDR3 bases: TGCAGTGCTAGAGATGGGACAGGGTTACCTGAAGCTTTCTTT.

V usage is TRBV13 and J usage is TRBJ2-7; unclear D gene. The CDR3 loop spans 12 amino acids. Germline V gene lookup returns CDR1 PRHDT and CDR2 FYEKMQ (reference sequence). V was clipped by 6 bases and J by 3 bases, with 9 bases between them. The CDR3 loop reads CASRQSDYEQYF. The CDR3 nucleotides are TGTGCCAGCAGACAAAGCGACTACGAGCAGTACTTC.

V is TRBV29-1 and J is TRBJ2-3; no clear D gene. The CDR3 length is 14 residues. The germline V gene encodes CDR1 SQVTM and CDR2 ANQGSEA. Trimming removed 0 bases at V and 0 bases at J, with 7 bases between. This chain's CDR3 is CSVEEGSSTDTQYF. The DNA for the CDR3 is TGCAGCGTTGAAGAGGGCAGTAGCACAGATACGCAGTATTTT.

V and J are TRBV9 and TRBJ2-7, with D perhaps matching TRBD2 (6 bases). The length of the CDR3 is 13 residues. V was cut by 4 bases and J by 5 bases, with 13 bases left in between. Germline V lookup: CDR1 SGDLS, CDR2 YYNGEE. CDR3 loop: CASSRGFLNEQYF. The CDR3 nucleotides are TGTGCCAGCAGCCGGGGGTTCCTCAACGAGCAGTACTTC.

In nucleotides, the CDR3 is TGTGCCAGCAGTTTTGATCAGCGGGGGAACAATGAGCAGTTCTTC. Translating it yields CASSFDQRGNNEQFF. V gene TRBV28 combines with J gene TRBJ2-1; 8 positions match TRBD2. CDR3 length equals 15 residues. Per germline, CDR1 MDHEN and CDR2 SYDVKM. The ends lost 3 bases at V and 5 bases at J; junction bases unmatched: 6.

The V call is TRBV4-1, the J call TRBJ2-2; perhaps TRBD2 as D (7 bases). Trimming took 7 bases from V and 5 from J, leaving 20 bases between them. CDR1 is MGHRA and CDR2 is YSYEKL in the germline V gene. CDR3 size: 16 residues. CDR3 protein: CASTSTPGGLTGELFF. In DNA, the CDR3 is TGCGCCAGCACCTCAACCCCGGGGGGCCTGACCGGGGAGCTGTTTTTT.

This clonotype was counted ten times or more. This sequence joins TRBV5-5 and TRBJ2-7, with TRBD1 identical over 9 bases. Unmatched junction bases numbered 5, after V lost 4 bases and J lost 3 bases. The CDR3 has 14 residues. Germline loops: CDR1 SGHKS, CDR2 YYEKEE (reference sequence). The CDR3 DNA sequence: TGTGCCAGCAGCCGGACAGGGGTTTACTACGAGCAGTACTTC. Translating it yields CASSRTGVYYEQYF.

The sample holds many counts of this clonotype. The chain links TRBV6-5 to TRBJ2-2, with 9 bases fitting TRBD2. The CDR3 has 16 residues. Germline values: CDR1 MNHEY, CDR2 SVGAGI. With 5 bases clipped from V and 6 bases from J, the junction kept 10 bases outside the gene matches. The chain's CDR3 is CASSHGTSPGPGELFF. The DNA of the CDR3 is TGTGCCAGCAGTCATGGGACTAGCCCAGGGCCCGGGGAGCTGTTTTTT.

The sample holds many counts of this clonotype. The V call is TRBV10-3, the J call TRBJ2-7, with D hard to call. Trimming took off 4 bases at V and 2 bases at J, with 12 bases between the two ends. The CDR3 loop spans 14 amino acids. From germline, CDR1 is ENHRY and CDR2 SYGVKD. CDR3 loop: CAISGSSGTYEQYF. In DNA form, the CDR3 reads TGTGCCATCAGTGGCTCGTCTGGGACCTACGAGCAGTACTTC.

Turning to this clonotype: The junction shows a germline mismatch at one end, possibly a read error. This chain uses TRBV20-1 with TRBJ1-3, with D hard to call. This CDR3 region has 15 residues. Germline CDR1 and CDR2: DFQATT and SNEGSKA (reference sequence). The CDR3 sequence: CSARPGISPGDTIYF. The CDR3 DNA sequence: TGCAGTGCCCGTCCAGGAATCTCCCCTGGAGACACCATATATTTT.

This clonotype was detected only a few times. The rearrangement links TRBV2 to TRBJ2-4; D remains unclear. Trimming pared 4 bases from V and 7 bases from J, leaving 8 bases between. CDR1 is SNHLY, CDR2 FYNNEI, per germline. This CDR3 contains 12 residues. CDR3 in amino acids: CASSAGYNIQYF. The CDR3 DNA is TGTGCCAGCAGTGCCGGTTACAACATTCAGTACTTC.

The table lists this clonotype with many counts. V is TRBV9 and J is TRBJ2-7; 9 bases are shared with TRBD1. The CDR3 has 14 amino acids. The V gene's germline CDR1 is SGDLS and CDR2 YYNGEE. V was clipped by 1 base and J by 6 bases; unmatched bases: 5. CDR3 in amino acids: CASSVNRGPGEQYF. Here the CDR3 DNA reads TGTGCCAGCAGCGTAAACAGGGGGCCGGGCGAGCAGTACTTC.

The chain has TRBV5-1 and TRBJ1-6; TRBD1 aligns across 8 bases. After removal of 4 bases from V and 7 bases from J, the junction contained 4 bases not matched to a gene. CDR1 and CDR2 (germline): SGHRS, YFSETQ. The CDR3 length is 14 residues. The CDR3 region has the DNA TGCGCCAGCAGCCGGGACAGGATAAATTCACCCCTCCACTTT. Protein: CASSRDRINSPLHF.

The chain uses TRBV14 and TRBJ2-1; no reliable D call. The CDR3 sequence is 16 residues long. Trimming left V 4 bases short and J 0 bases short, with 13 bases between. Germline V gene data show CDR1 as SGHDN and CDR2 as FVKESK. This CDR3 is CASSPPVALSYNEQFF. DNA for the CDR3: TGTGCCAGCAGCCCGCCGGTAGCCCTCTCCTACAATGAGCAGTTCTTC.

V is TRBV14 and J is TRBJ2-1, with TRBD2 matching 10 bases. Germline V CDR1 and CDR2: SGHDN, FVKESK. The CDR3 is made up of 14 amino acids. Trimming at V came to 5 bases and at J to 4 bases, leaving 2 bases not matched to a gene. CDR3 bases: TGTGCCAGCAGCTCTAGCGGGGGATACAATGAGCAGTTCTTC. Translation gives CASSSSGGYNEQFF.

The chain recombines TRBV12-3 or TRBV12-4 with TRBJ1-6, with D uncertain. The CDR3 runs to 14 residues. V dropped 4 bases and J dropped 7 bases, with 11 bases sitting between them. The CDR3 here is CASSYSGGNSPLHF. In DNA, the CDR3 is TGTGCCAGCAGTTACTCCGGAGGGAATTCACCCCTCCACTTT.

A few counts support this clonotype. V gene TRBV6-5 combines with J gene TRBJ1-3; weak D call: TRBD1 (5 bases). Between the trimmed V and J ends, which lost 0 bases and 0 bases, there was a span of 9 bases. CDR1 is MNHEY and CDR2 is SVGAGI in the germline V gene. This CDR3 has 16 residues. CDR3 sequence (DNA): TGTGCCAGCAGTTACTCTCAGGGCCGCTCTGGAAACACCATATATTTT. Amino acids: CASSYSQGRSGNTIYF.

This chain connects TRBV7-2 to TRBJ2-3, with D possibly being TRBD1 or TRBD2 (5 bases each). The V gene's germline CDR1 is SGHTA and CDR2 FQGNSA. There are 14 residues in the CDR3. Trimming took off 5 bases at V and 1 base at J, with 10 bases between the two ends. As DNA, the CDR3 is TGTGCCAGCAGCAGGGACGTGGGCACAGATACGCAGTATTTT. The encoded protein is CASSRDVGTDTQYF.

This clonotype was counted between two and nine times. The CDR3 nucleotides read TGTGCCAGCAGCCCGACAGGGCCCGGTTTAGAGACCCAGTACTTC. Protein: CASSPTGPGLETQYF. J is TRBJ2-5 and V is TRBV7-9; the match to TRBD1 covers 7 bases. This CDR3 spans 15 amino acids. Losses at the gene ends were 5 bases for V and 4 bases for J; bases not matched to a gene: 10. Germline CDR1 reads SEHNR; CDR2 reads FQNEAQ (reference sequence).

This clonotype was counted at least ten times. The CDR3 sequence is CASSSISGGATDTQYF. CDR3 nucleotides: TGTGCCAGCAGTAGCATTAGCGGGGGGGCCACAGATACGCAGTATTTT. This chain connects TRBV6-1 to TRBJ2-3; 11 positions match TRBD2. Per germline, CDR1 MNHNS and CDR2 SASEGT. This CDR3 comprises 16 residues. Losses at the gene ends were 5 bases for V and 2 bases for J; bases not matched to a gene: 6.

This clonotype was detected only a few times. The chain carries TRBV6-1 and TRBJ1-4; D is perhaps TRBD1 (5 bases). The CDR3 length is 16 residues. From germline, CDR1 is MNHNS and CDR2 SASEGT. The V and J ends lost 3 bases and 3 bases respectively, with 14 bases between them. CDR3 bases: TGTGCCAGCAGTGATATCGCCAGGGATCCTAATGAAAAACTGTTTTTT. Residues: CASSDIARDPNEKLFF.

This clonotype was seen many times. This rearrangement joins TRBV11-2 to TRBJ2-7, with D possibly TRBD1 on 5 matching bases. Germline lookup yields CDR1 SGHAT and CDR2 FQNNGV. V was pared by 5 bases and J by 2 bases, with 19 bases between. There are 16 residues in the CDR3. The CDR3 here is CASSAEPAAGPYEQYF. In nucleotides, the CDR3 is TGTGCCAGCAGCGCCGAACCGGCGGCAGGGCCCTACGAGCAGTACTTC.